Detailed here is one TCR beta chain. Antigen unknown. This sample is part of a study of T cell responses to AZD1222 COVID-19 vaccine. Study outcomes and limitations: The donor cohort was predominantly white British with a female majority, and clonal diversity may have been underestimated. At baseline, just 6 or 7 AZD1222 recipients tested seropositive.

Data came from immunoSEQ multiplex PCR; TCRdb stores just in-frame clones and leaves some out. The data show about 110,000 clones, about 90% seen once. With 1 base removed from V and 6 bases from J, the gap between germline ends came to 6 bases. This CDR3 region has 12 residues. Germline lookup yields CDR1 SGHVS and CDR2 FQNEAQ. Researchers grouped second doses given at about 4 or about 12 weeks into one pool. The sample in question was peripheral blood, obtained 28 days after the second AZD1222 dose. This TCR was recovered from an adult who received the AZD1222 COVID-19 vaccine. This chain links TRBV7-8 with TRBJ1-1, with no clear D. The CDR3 sequence: CASSLGFPEAFF. The CDR3 coding sequence is TGTGCCAGCAGCTTAGGGTTCCCTGAAGCTTTCTTT. Full variable domain (outside the CDR3, taken from reference TRBV7-8 and TRBJ1-1): GAGVSQSPRYKVAKRGQDVALRCDPISGHVSLFWYQQALGQGPEFLTYFQNEAQLDKSGLPSDRFFAERPEGSVSTLKIQRTQQEDSAVYLCASSLGFPEAFFGQGTRLTVV.